This is a list of T cell receptor beta chains from one sample in a study of blood T cell repertoires in COVID-19. Generated by immunoSEQ multiplex PCR, the TCRdb table keeps only in-frame clones and is missing some. The sample has around 190,000 clones; around 80% are singletons. The specimen was PBMCs or T cells enriched from blood (not recorded which). These receptors all stem from a woman in her 50s with acute COVID-19. Both conserved end residues are part of each CDR3. D genes are given only for firm matches. Some rows mark clone size as missing; the rest say once, few, many or name a class of expanded clone.

D	V	J	size	CDR3	DNA
TRBD2	TRBV5-1	TRBJ2-3	once	CASSLAVTSGGDTQYF	TGCGCCAGCAGCTTGGCCGTGACTAGCGGGGGGGATACGCAGTATTTT
-	TRBV27	TRBJ1-2	-	CASSLAGRYGYTF	TGTGCCAGCAGCCTAGCGGGGCGGTATGGCTACACCTTC
TRBD2	TRBV10-3	TRBJ2-6	-	CAISGMGLAGKANSGANVLTF	TGTGCCATCAGCGGGATGGGACTAGCGGGGAAAGCAAACTCTGGGGCCAACGTCCTGACTTTC
-	TRBV4-2	TRBJ1-5	-	CASSQAGQPQHF	TGTGCCAGCAGCCAAGCGGGACAGCCCCAGCATTTT
-	TRBV5-1	TRBJ1-1	few	CASSPQDSRTEAFF	TGCGCCAGCAGCCCCCAGGACAGCAGGACTGAAGCTTTCTTT
-	TRBV7-2	TRBJ1-2	few	CASREQGRNYGYTF	TGTGCCAGCAGGGAACAGGGTAGGAACTATGGCTACACCTTC
TRBD1	TRBV7-9	TRBJ1-1	-	CASSLGQGMYSEAFF	TGTGCCAGCAGCTTAGGACAGGGAATGTATTCTGAAGCTTTCTTT
TRBD1	TRBV2	TRBJ1-2	-	CASRERTGRAYGYTF	TGTGCCAGCAGAGAAAGGACAGGGAGAGCCTATGGCTACACCTTC
-	TRBV28	TRBJ1-5	once	CASSFGQGIQPQHF	TGTGCCAGCAGTTTCGGGCAGGGTATTCAGCCCCAGCATTTT
TRBD1	TRBV5-1	TRBJ2-5	-	CASSLNPTGGYETQYF	TGCGCCAGCAGCCTGAACCCGACAGGGGGTTATGAGACCCAGTACTTC
-	TRBV2	TRBJ2-5	-	CASSDSRGLRQETQYF	TGTGCCAGCAGTGACAGTCGGGGGTTGAGGCAAGAGACCCAGTACTTC